One and the same sample provided the 8 T cell receptor beta chains below, sequenced in a study of blood T cell repertoires in COVID-19 (dated by TCRdb to 2020 to 2022). The library came from the immunoSEQ multiplex PCR assay. Imported from immuneACCESS, the table was reduced by TCRdb to in-frame sequences with V and J called. These copies leave out some clones; in studies compared against another copy, an unresolved V gene accounts for under half, and the cause of the remainder is not known. In this sample the table shows around 250,000 clones, about 91% of which occur a single time. The ten biggest clones cover 3.5% to 5.5% of the sample. Sequences were obtained from peripheral blood. The receptor set was obtained from a woman aged 40 to 49 who had recovered from COVID-19.

This chain uses TRBV18 with TRBJ2-7; D might be TRBD1 (5 bases). Germline V gene lookup returns CDR1 KGHSH and CDR2 LQKENI. V shed 2 bases and J shed 2 bases, with 10 bases lying between them. The CDR3 has 14 residues. Here the CDR3 reads CASSPFQGTYEQYF. CDR3 coding DNA: TGTGCCAGCTCACCATTTCAGGGAACCTACGAGCAGTACTTC.

Here the CDR3 reads CASSSLKITGGGWATEAFF. CDR3 sequence (DNA): TGTGCCAGCTCATCGCTAAAGATAACAGGGGGCGGTTGGGCCACTGAAGCTTTCTTT. J is TRBJ1-1 and V is TRBV18; 9 nucleotides match TRBD1. Germline V gives CDR1 KGHSH, CDR2 LQKENI. CDR3 length: 19 residues. The V and J ends lost 5 bases and 4 bases, in that order; junction bases with no gene match: 20.

CDR3 DNA sequence: TGTGCCAGCAGCTCACAGGGTTACTATGGCTACACCTTC. Encoded protein: CASSSQGYYGYTF. The rearrangement uses TRBV12-3 or TRBV12-4 and TRBJ1-2; D may be TRBD1 (6 bases). The V end was cut by 6 bases, the J end by 3 bases, with 11 bases between. The CDR3 length is 13 residues.

The J gene is TRBJ2-7, the V gene TRBV19; 8 nucleotides align to TRBD2. Germline assignment: CDR1 LNHDA and CDR2 SQIVND (reference sequence). V lost 4 bases to trimming and J lost 3 bases; unmatched junction nucleotides: 2. CDR3 length: 13 amino acids. The CDR3 nucleotides are TGTGCCAGTAGTACGAGCGGGAGCTACGAGCAGTACGTC. Protein product: CASSTSGSYEQYV.

The chain employs TRBV5-6 and TRBJ2-3, with a possible D match to TRBD2 (6 bases). Germline V gene data show CDR1 as SGHDT and CDR2 as YYEEEE. The V gene lost 5 bases and the J gene lost 8 bases, with 15 bases spanning the gap. The CDR3 is 13 residues long. DNA for the CDR3: TGTGCCAGCAGAGGGACTGGACGTGGTACGCAGTATTTT. This encodes CASRGTGRGTQYF. The whole variable domain, remainder taken from reference TRBV5-6 and TRBJ2-3, is DAGVTQSPTHLIKTRGQQVTLRCSPKSGHDTVSWYQQALGQGPQFIFQYYEEEERQRGNFPDRFSGHQFPNYSSELNVNALLLGDSALYLCASRGTGRGTQYFGPGTRLTVL.

The V call is TRBV5-1, the J call TRBJ1-2, with TRBD1 identical over 8 bases. The junction had 10 bases not matched to a gene; V was cut back by 4 bases and J by 5 bases. The germline V gene has CDR1 SGHRS and CDR2 YFSETQ. The CDR3 extends over 15 amino acids. The CDR3 bases are TGCGCCAGCAGCACGCCGGACAGGGCCACTTATGGCTACACCTTC. Translated: CASSTPDRATYGYTF.

This sequence joins TRBV12-3 or TRBV12-4 and TRBJ2-1; D gene ambiguous. V was pared by 3 bases and J by 9 bases, with 9 bases between. The CDR3 length is 12 residues. This CDR3 reads CASSFTSREQFF. DNA for the CDR3: TGTGCCAGCAGTTTTACCTCGCGTGAGCAGTTCTTC.

V usage is TRBV11-2 and J usage is TRBJ1-5; no clear D. The CDR3 has 16 residues. Trimming shortened V by 1 base and J by 2 bases, and 12 bases separated the two germline ends. From germline, CDR1 is SGHAT and CDR2 FQNNGV. CDR3 sequence (DNA): TGTGCCAGCAGCTTAGGGGTTCGGGGTCGCAATCAGCCCCAGCATTTT. As protein: CASSLGVRGRNQPQHF.